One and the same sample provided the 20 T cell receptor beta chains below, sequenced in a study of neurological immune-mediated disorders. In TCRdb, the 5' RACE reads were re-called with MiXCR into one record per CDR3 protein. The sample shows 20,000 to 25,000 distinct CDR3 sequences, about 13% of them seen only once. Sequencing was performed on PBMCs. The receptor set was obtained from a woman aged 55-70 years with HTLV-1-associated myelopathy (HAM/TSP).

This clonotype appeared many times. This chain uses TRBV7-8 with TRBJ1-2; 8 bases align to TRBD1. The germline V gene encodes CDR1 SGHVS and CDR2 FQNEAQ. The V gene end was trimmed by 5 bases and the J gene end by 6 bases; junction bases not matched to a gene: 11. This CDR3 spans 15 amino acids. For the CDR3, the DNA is TGTGCCAGCAGCACTGACGGGCAGGGGGCAAATGGCTACACCTTC. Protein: CASSTDGQGANGYTF. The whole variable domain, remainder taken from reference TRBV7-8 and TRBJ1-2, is GAGVSQSPRYKVAKRGQDVALRCDPISGHVSLFWYQQALGQGPEFLTYFQNEAQLDKSGLPSDRFFAERPEGSVSTLKIQRTQQEDSAVYLCASSTDGQGANGYTFGSGTRLTVV.

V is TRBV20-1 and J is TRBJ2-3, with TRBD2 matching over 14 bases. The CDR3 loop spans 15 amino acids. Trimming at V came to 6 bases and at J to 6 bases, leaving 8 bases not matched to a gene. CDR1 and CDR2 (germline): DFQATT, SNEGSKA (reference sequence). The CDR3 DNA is TGCAGTGCAAGACTAGCGGGGGGGCGTGGGGATACGCAGTATTTT. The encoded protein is CSARLAGGRGDTQYF.

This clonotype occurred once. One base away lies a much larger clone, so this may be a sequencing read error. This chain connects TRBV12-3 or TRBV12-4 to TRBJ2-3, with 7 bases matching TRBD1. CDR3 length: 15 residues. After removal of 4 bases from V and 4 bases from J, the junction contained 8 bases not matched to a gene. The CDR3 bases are TGTGCCAGCAGTTCACCGGGACAGTGGCCAGATACGCAGTATTTT. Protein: CASSSPGQWPDTQYF.

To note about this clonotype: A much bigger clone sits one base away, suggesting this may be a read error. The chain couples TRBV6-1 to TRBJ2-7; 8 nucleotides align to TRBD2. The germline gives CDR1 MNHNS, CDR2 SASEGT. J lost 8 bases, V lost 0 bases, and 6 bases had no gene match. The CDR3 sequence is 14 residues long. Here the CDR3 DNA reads TGTGCCAGCAGTGAAGCCGGGAGGGGATACAAGCAGTACTTC. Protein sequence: CASSEAGRGYKQYF.

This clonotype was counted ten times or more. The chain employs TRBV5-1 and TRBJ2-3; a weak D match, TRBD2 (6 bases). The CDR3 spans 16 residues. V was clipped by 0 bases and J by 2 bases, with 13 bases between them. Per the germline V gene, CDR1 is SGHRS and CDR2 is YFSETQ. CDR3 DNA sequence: TGCGCCAGCAGCTTGGTAGCGGACGGAGCCACAGATACGCAGTATTTT. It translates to CASSLVADGATDTQYF.

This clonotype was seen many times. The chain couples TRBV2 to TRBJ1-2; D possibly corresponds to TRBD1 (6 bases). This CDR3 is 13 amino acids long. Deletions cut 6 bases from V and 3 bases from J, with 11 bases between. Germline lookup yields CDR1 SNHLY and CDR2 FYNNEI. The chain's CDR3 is CASRAGQDYGYTF. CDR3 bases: TGTGCCAGCAGGGCGGGACAAGACTATGGCTACACCTTC. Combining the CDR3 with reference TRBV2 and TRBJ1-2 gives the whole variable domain EPEVTQTPSHQVTQMGQEVILRCVPISNHLYFYWYRQILGQKVEFLVSFYNNEISEKSEIFDDQFSVERPDGSNFTLKIRSTKLEDSAMYFCASRAGQDYGYTFGSGTRLTVV.

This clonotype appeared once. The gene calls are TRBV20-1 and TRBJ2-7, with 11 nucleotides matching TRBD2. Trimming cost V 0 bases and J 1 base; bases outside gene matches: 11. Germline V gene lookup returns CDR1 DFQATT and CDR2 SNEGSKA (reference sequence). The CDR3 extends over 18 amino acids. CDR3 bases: TGCAGTGCTAGAGATCTGCTAGCGGGGGGCCAAGCGTCCTACGAGCAGTACTTC. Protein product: CSARDLLAGGQASYEQYF.

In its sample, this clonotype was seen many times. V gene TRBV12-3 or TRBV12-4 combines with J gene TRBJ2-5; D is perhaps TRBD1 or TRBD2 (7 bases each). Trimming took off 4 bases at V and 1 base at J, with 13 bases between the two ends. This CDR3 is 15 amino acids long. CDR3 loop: CASSWGGDSQETQYF. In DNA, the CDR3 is TGTGCCAGCAGTTGGGGAGGGGACAGCCAAGAGACCCAGTACTTC.

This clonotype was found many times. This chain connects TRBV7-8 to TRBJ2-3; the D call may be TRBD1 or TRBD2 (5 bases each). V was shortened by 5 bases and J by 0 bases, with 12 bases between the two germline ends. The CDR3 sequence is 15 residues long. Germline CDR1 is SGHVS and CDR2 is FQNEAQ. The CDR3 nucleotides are TGTGCCAGCAGCCCCCGGGGCGGGAGCACAGATACGCAGTATTTT. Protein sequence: CASSPRGGSTDTQYF.

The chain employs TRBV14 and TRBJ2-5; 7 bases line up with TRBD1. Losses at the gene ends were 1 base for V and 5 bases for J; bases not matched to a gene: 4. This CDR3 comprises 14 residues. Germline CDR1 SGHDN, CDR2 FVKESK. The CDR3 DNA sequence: TGTGCCAGCAGCCAAGTAGGGGGCTGGGAGACCCAGTACTTC. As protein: CASSQVGGWETQYF.

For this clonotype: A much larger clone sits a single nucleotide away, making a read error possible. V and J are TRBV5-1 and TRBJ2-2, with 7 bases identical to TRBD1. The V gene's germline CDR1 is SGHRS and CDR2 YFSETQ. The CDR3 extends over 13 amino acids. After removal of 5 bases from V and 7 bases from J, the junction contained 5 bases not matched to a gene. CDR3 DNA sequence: TGCGCCAGCAGTGACAGGGACATCGGGGAGCTGTTTTTT. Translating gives CASSDRDIGELFF.

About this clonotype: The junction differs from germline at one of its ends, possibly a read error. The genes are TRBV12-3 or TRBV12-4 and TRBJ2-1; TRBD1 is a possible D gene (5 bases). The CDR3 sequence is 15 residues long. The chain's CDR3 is CANSLPGNSNNEQFF. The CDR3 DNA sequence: TGTGCCAACAGTTTACCAGGGAATAGTAACAATGAGCAGTTCTTT.

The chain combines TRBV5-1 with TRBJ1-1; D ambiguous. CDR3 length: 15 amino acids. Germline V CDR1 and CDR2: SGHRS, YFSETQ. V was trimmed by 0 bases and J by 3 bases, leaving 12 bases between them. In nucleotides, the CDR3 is TGCGCCAGCAGCTTGGCCAGGTCCCGCGACACTGAAGCTTTCTTT. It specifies CASSLARSRDTEAFF.

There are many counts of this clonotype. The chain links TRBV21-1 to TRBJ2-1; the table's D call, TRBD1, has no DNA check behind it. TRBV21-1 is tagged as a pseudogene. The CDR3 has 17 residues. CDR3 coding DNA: TGTGCCAGCAGCCCTCTTCCCGAGGAGGGGGTTTACAATGAGCAGTTCTTC. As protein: CASSPLPEEGVYNEQFF.

The CDR3: CSAPGLSGNTIYF. The CDR3 DNA reads as TGCAGTGCTCCGGGGCTCTCTGGAAACACCATATATTTT. V is TRBV20-1 and J is TRBJ1-3; the D gene is possibly TRBD1 (5 bases). Germline loops: CDR1 DFQATT, CDR2 SNEGSKA (reference sequence). This CDR3 has 13 amino acids. Trimming removed 5 bases from V and 0 bases from J, with 8 bases in between.

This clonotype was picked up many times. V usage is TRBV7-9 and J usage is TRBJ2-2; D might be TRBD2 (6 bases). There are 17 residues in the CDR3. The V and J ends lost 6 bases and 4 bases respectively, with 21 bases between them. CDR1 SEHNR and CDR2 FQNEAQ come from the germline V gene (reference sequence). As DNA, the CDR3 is TGTGCCAGCAGACATCGGTTCCGGGAGCGCCCCACCGGGGAGCTGTTTTTT. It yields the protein CASRHRFRERPTGELFF.

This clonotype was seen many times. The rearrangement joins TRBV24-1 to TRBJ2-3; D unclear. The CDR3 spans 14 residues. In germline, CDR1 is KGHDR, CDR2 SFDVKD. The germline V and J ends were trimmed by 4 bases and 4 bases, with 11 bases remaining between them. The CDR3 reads CATSDPSRADTQYF. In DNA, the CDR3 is TGTGCCACCAGTGACCCCTCCCGGGCAGATACGCAGTATTTT.

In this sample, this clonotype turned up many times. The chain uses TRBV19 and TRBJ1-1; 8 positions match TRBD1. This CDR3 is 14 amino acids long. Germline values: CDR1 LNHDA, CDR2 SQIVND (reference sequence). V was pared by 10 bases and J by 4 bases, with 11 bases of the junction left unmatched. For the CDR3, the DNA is TGTGCCACCTCCCCAGGGGGCGGGAGCACTGAAGCTTTCTTT. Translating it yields CATSPGGGSTEAFF.

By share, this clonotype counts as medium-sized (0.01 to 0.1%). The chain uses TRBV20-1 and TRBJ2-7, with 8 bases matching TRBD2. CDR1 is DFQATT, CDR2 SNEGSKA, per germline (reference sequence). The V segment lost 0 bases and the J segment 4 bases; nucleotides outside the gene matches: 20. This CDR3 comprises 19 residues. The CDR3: CSARDRVGELAEGTYEQYF. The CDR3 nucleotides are TGCAGTGCTAGAGATCGGGTGGGGGAACTAGCGGAAGGAACGTACGAGCAGTACTTC.

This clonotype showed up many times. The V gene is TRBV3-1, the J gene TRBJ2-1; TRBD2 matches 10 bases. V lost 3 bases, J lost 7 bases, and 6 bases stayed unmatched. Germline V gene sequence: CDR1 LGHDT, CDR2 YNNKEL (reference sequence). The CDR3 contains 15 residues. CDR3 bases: TGTGCCAGCAGCCATACGGGAGCGGGGGGGAATGAGCAGTTCTTC. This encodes CASSHTGAGGNEQFF.